The rows below give T cell receptor beta chains drawn from one sample of a study of graft-versus-host responses after intestinal transplantation. Data came from immunoSEQ multiplex PCR; TCRdb stores just in-frame clones and leaves some out. The data hold around 96,000 clones, with around 90% observed a single time. The antigens these receptors bind are not known. The source material was unstimulated CD4+ T cells sorted from spleen or lymph node cells, sampled before intestinal transplant. These receptors were collected from a human donor who received an intestinal transplant. Both conserved end residues are trimmed from each CDR3. Fields, in order: J gene, V gene, CDR3 protein.

TRBJ2-1 TRBV27 ASSLLAGASNEQF
TRBJ2-5 TRBV28 ASRGERETQY
TRBJ1-6 TRBV30 AWSVPSSSYNSPLH
TRBJ1-1 TRBV27 ASRKDVGLPLRRNTEAF
TRBJ1-1 TRBV7-9 ASSLARQGVGFTEAF
TRBJ1-6 TRBV2 ASSPQGNSPLH
TRBJ1-4 TRBV6-5 ASSNGQGPNEKLF
TRBJ2-7 TRBV23-1 ASSQWGQGWFEQY
TRBJ2-3 TRBV4-3 ASSPVSEGAQY
TRBJ2-1 TRBV4-2 ASSQEAGAGEQF
TRBJ1-5 TRBV28 ASSFRGKTSNQPQH
TRBJ1-6 TRBV6-1 ASSGDNLPYYNSPLH
TRBJ1-5 TRBV19 ASSIHYRASNQPQH
TRBJ2-1 TRBV5-4 ASSLTSAYNEQF
TRBJ1-3 TRBV25-1 ASAARGWTGNTIY
TRBJ2-2 TRBV11-1 ASSLGSGALTGELF
TRBJ1-1 TRBV5-1 ASSSGTGNTEAF
TRBJ2-2 TRBV9 ASSVGWGSSGRGAGELF
TRBJ2-2 TRBV5-4 ASSKGQGYGELF
TRBJ2-3 TRBV5-1 ASSVGDTDTQY
TRBJ1-2 TRBV27 ASSFGGYYGYT
TRBJ1-2 TRBV6-1 ASSEANPGWDYGYT